This T cell receptor (beta chain) is drawn from a study of molecular identifiers for immune sequencing clone quantification. Study details: Replicates partitioned RNA from approximately 22,000 or 94,000 naive CD8 cells into five parts, sequencing four.

This clonotype was found many times. CDR1 and CDR2 (germline): MNHEY, SMNVEV (reference sequence). The CDR3 extends over 17 amino acids. V lost 6 bases and J 0 bases, leaving 17 bases between the germline ends. Naive CD8 T cells were sorted, and the gate applied was CD8+CD4-CCR7+CD45RA+. Generation of bulk TCR libraries relied on previously described methods and listed TCR primers. TCRdb analysed the PCR reads with MiXCR anew, one entry per CDR3 protein. The top ten hold approximately 1.2% of the sample, which has 35,000 or so distinct CDR3 sequences, approximately 20% seen once. The source of this sequence is a human donor in good health. Some libraries in this study had Jurkat cell RNA spiked in. This chain connects TRBV27 to TRBJ2-2; D is possibly TRBD2 (6 bases). The sample was naive CD8+ T cells from blood, with Jurkat cell RNA spiked in. Subset specified: FACS-sorted CD8+CD4-CCR7+CD45RA+ naive T cells. The CDR3, as DNA: TGTGCCAGCAGGGAGATATGGGCGGGAACGAACACCGGGGAGCTGTTTTTT. This gives the protein CASREIWAGTNTGELFF.